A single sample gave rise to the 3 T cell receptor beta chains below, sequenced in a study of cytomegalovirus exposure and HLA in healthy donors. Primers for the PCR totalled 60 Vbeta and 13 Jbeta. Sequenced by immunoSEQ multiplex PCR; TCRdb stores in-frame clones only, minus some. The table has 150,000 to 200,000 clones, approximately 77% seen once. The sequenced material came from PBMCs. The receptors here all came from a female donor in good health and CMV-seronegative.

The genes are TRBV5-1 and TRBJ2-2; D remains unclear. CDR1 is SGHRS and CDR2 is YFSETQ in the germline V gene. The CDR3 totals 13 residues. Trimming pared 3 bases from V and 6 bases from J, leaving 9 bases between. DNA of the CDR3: TGCGCCAGCAGCTATATTACGGCCGGGGAGCTGTTTTTT. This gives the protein CASSYITAGELFF.

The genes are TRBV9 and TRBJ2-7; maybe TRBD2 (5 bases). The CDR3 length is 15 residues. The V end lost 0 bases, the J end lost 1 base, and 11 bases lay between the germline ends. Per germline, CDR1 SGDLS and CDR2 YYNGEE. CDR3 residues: CASSVAAGTSYEQYF. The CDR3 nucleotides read TGTGCCAGCAGCGTAGCCGCGGGTACTTCCTACGAGCAGTACTTC.

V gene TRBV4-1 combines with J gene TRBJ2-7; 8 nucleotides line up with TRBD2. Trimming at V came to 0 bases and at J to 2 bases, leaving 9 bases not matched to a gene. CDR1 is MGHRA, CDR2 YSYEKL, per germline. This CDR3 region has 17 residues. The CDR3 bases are TGCGCCAGCAGCCAAGATCCCCAGCGGGGGTCGACCTACGAGCAGTACTTC. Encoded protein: CASSQDPQRGSTYEQYF.